This T cell receptor (beta chain) appears in the sequencing data of a study of shared clonotypes between healthy human individuals. Points from the study as a whole: Non-shared clonotypes were found to have lower generation probabilities than the clonotypes that were shared by all four of the sorted-subset donors. Clonotype sharing across donors was expected to vary with sequencing depth.

The method was immunoSEQ multiplex PCR; TCRdb's version includes in-frame clones alone and lacks a portion of them. The sample records 2 million to 2.5 million clones, 90% to 97% being singletons. This CDR3 is 15 amino acids long. From germline, CDR1 is SEHNR and CDR2 FQNEAQ (reference sequence). Losses at the gene ends were 1 base for V and 2 bases for J; bases not matched to a gene: 2. As to this clone: Its cognate antigen is unknown. This CDR3 is also generated by other DNA sequences in the sample.

This chain joins TRBV7-9 and TRBJ2-7; 10 bases map to TRBD2. Sample: naive CD4+ T cells sorted from blood. The subset here: CD45RA+ positively selected. The sequence came from a man between 18 and 35 years old in good health. The CDR3 here is CASSLGLAGAYEQYF. The CDR3 DNA reads as TGTGCCAGCAGCTTAGGCCTAGCGGGGGCCTACGAGCAGTACTTC.